The source of this TCR beta chain is a study of shared clonotypes between healthy human individuals. For the study at large: Plates per donor: three CD4 naive, three CD4 memory, two CD8 naive, one CD8 memory. Study-level points and caveats: Of the naive CD4 clonotypes, around 4.9% were shared across a few donors. When compared with the clonotypes that were shared by all four sorted-subset donors, the non-shared clonotypes turned out to have lower generation probabilities.

This CDR3 has 15 amino acids. Per the germline V gene, CDR1 is MNHEY and CDR2 is SMNVEV (reference sequence). V was clipped by 8 bases and J by 9 bases, with 23 bases between them. Remarks on this clone: Antigen specificity is unknown.

It was 200 to 250 ng DNA, 30,000 or so T cell genomes, that sorted-subset replicate PCRs used. Profiling relied on immunoSEQ multiplex PCR, and the TCRdb table lists in-frame clones only, not all of them. The table has about 670,000 clones, approximately 75% seen once. Material for sequencing was memory CD4+ T cells sorted from blood. Subset meaning: CD45RA-negative fraction. The chain uses TRBV27 and TRBJ1-5; no reliable D call. The receptor's source is a woman aged 30 to 39 in good health. Written as DNA, the CDR3 is TGTGCCAGCGCTTCAATAATACAAGGCGGGCGGCCCCAGCATTTT. It yields the protein CASASIIQGGRPQHF.